The clone carrying this TCR beta chain was picked up a small number of times. Its antigen is currently unknown. This sample was taken from a study of cytomegalovirus exposure and HLA in healthy donors. The PCR ran on 60 Vbeta and 13 Jbeta primers. Repertoires were generated with immunoSEQ multiplex PCR, while TCRdb's copy carries only in-frame clones and drops some. The sample shows about 150,000 clones, around 81% of them seen only once. Study-level points and caveats: A missense DCLRE1C variant was associated with V- and J-gene trimming of TCR beta chains in a later analysis, and an independent cohort replicated the association. Most likely, a cluster of highly shared sequence variants arose as a sequencing artifact. Previously analyzed data showed that most TCR beta V segments were productive at a frequency of about 87% or about 30%.

The CDR3 is 14 amino acids. Between the trimmed V and J ends, which lost 3 bases and 4 bases, there was a span of 10 bases. Germline lookup yields CDR1 SEHNR and CDR2 FQNEAQ (reference sequence). The V gene is TRBV7-9, the J gene TRBJ1-5, with D hard to call. Sequenced sample: PBMCs. The receptor was isolated from a woman aged 40 to 50 in good health and CMV-seropositive. The CDR3: CASSLGGRNQPQHF. The CDR3 nucleotides are TGTGCCAGCAGCTTGGGAGGTAGAAATCAGCCCCAGCATTTT.